What follows is one TCR beta chain and its context. The source of the sample is a study of blood T cell repertoires in COVID-19. Overall study context: Italy, Spain and the United States were the sources of the convalescent and acute COVID-19 samples.

Produced via immunoSEQ multiplex PCR; TCRdb's table is partial and in-frame only. This sample yields around 55,000 clones, of which over 75% are seen a single time; approximately 6.2% belongs to the top ten. Germline V gene sequence: CDR1 MNHEY, CDR2 SVGAGI. The CDR3 is made up of 14 amino acids. Trimming cost V 8 bases and J 1 base; bases outside gene matches: 5. The sample comprised peripheral blood. The TCR comes from a man between 35 and 55 years old with acute or convalescent COVID-19. This chain links TRBV6-5 with TRBJ1-1; TRBD1 aligns across 9 bases. CDR3 in amino acids: CASGRTGANTEAFF. As DNA, the CDR3 is TGTGCCAGCGGGCGGACAGGGGCGAACACTGAAGCTTTCTTT.